Sequencing of this T cell receptor (beta chain) was carried out in a study of regulatory T cells in long-lasting Graves disease. Study-level results: Persistent Graves' patients had lower TCR diversity than newly diagnosed ones. Preferential use of TRBV28, TRBJ1-2 and TRBJ2-5 was seen in persistent disease. Clonotypes that were public and shared totalled fewer than 3,500 in persistent patients versus about a thousand in new patients.

This clonotype came up many times. As yet, its antigen is unknown. As for time point: newly diagnosed GD, antithyroid drugs for less than 3 months. Extracted PBMC RNA gave rise to the TCR library. Germline V gene data show CDR1 as MNHNS and CDR2 as SASEGT. V trimming: 8 bases; J trimming: 7 bases; junction bases outside the gene matches: 20. The CDR3 contains 17 residues. For TCR beta, libraries came from iRepertoire HTBI primers and Arm-PCR of CDR3 regions. Authors' analysis steps: Segment identification across samples yielded 55 to 65 TRBV and more than 11 TRBJ segments. A single record per CDR3 protein comes from TCRdb applying MiXCR to the multiplex PCR reads. These V and J calls are TCRdb output, not the study's own analysis. The sample carries around 420,000 distinct CDR3 sequences, about a sixth recorded once.

This receptor was identified in a female donor with Graves disease. This specimen consisted of peripheral blood mononuclear cells (PBMCs), obtained at new diagnosis, from a patient treated with antithyroid drugs. The chain recombines TRBV6-1 with TRBJ1-2; TRBD1 matches at 9 bases. CDR3 nucleotides: TGTGCCAGCCTTAAACCGGGACAGGGTGGATTTGGGTTTGGCTACACCTTC. Its translation is CASLKPGQGGFGFGYTF.